This entry is about one T cell receptor (beta chain). The sample comes from a study of blood T cell repertoires in COVID-19. Sequencing used immunoSEQ multiplex PCR; TCRdb keeps in-frame clones, though not all of them. This table holds about 83,000 clones, about four fifths found once. The CDR3 consists of 15 residues. Germline values: CDR1 MNHEY, CDR2 SMNVEV (reference sequence). V shed 6 bases and J 2 bases; nucleotides not matched to a gene: 5. The sample was peripheral blood. The chain couples TRBV27 to TRBJ2-3; 10 bases are shared with TRBD1. This receptor was identified in a woman of 80 years or more with acute or convalescent COVID-19. The CDR3 DNA sequence: TGTGCCAGCAGGAGGGACAGGGGATACACAGATACGCAGTATTTT. As protein: CASRRDRGYTDTQYF.